This T cell receptor (beta chain) was obtained from a study of T cells expressing NK-cell markers. From the 5' RACE reads, TCRdb lists one entry per CDR3 protein and no DNA. The sample data list a few hundred thousand distinct CDR3 sequences. The sequence derives from a man aged 18 to 69 in good health. Source material: blood T cells: a sorted CD56 or NKG2C T cell subset, CD4+ or CD8+ T cells, or bulk PBMC T cells (not recorded which).

The CDR3 loop is CASSLRGRTGELFF. This chain connects TRBV19 to TRBJ2-2; TCRdb reports TRBD1, a call that lacks DNA to check it against. CDR1 LNHDA and CDR2 SQIVND come from the germline V gene (reference sequence). This CDR3 comprises 14 residues. Based on the CDR3 plus reference TRBV19 and TRBJ2-2, the full variable domain is DGGITQSPKYLFRKEGQNVTLSCEQNLNHDAMYWYRQDPGQGLRLIYYSQIVNDFQKGDIAEGYSVSREKKESFPLTVTSAQKNPTAFYLCASSLRGRTGELFFGEGSRLTVL.